Reported below is one T cell receptor beta chain. This clone was seen just once. Its target antigen remains unknown. No much larger clone exists at a distance of one base, and base qualities are not known. The cohort was made up of hundreds of healthy bone marrow donors. Cohort members were all nominally healthy when sampled, although unrecorded immune exposures were likely present. The donor was CMV seronegative and belonged to the group of several hundred seronegative cohort members. A peripheral blood sample was collected from each donor, and TCR beta sequencing was performed on peripheral blood mononuclear cells. The Qiagen DNeasy Blood Extraction Kit was used to extract genomic DNA from the blood cell samples. As encoded in the germline V gene (reference sequence), CDR1 is SEHNR while CDR2 is FQNEAQ. V is cut back by 7 bases and J by 3 bases, with 4 bases in the junction unmatched. Its CDR3 holds 13 amino acids, cysteine through phenylalanine. Only the CDR3 region is kept as DNA, spanning 39 bases read in frame from base 1.

The record originates from a study of cytomegalovirus exposure and HLA in healthy donors (TCRdb year 2017). Study-wide context: According to an earlier analysis of a few hundred of the donors, about 170 million T cells yielded 117 million unique TCR beta sequences and more than 250 Gb of sequence data. Approximately 310 gigabases of sequencing data and approximately 93 million unique TCR sequences were included in an early release covering several hundred HLA-typed donors. Among the roughly 390 genotyped donors, about 83% belonged to the genetic ancestry cluster associated with self-reported Caucasian donors. The study was designed to test whether signatures of past pathogen exposure could be identified by cataloging public T cell receptors. Using immunosequencing, the study profiled T cell repertoires from 666 subjects and related those repertoires to cytomegalovirus serostatus. Besides the first cohort of around 670 subjects, a separate validation cohort made up of 95 to 150 different subjects was used. The study combined high-throughput TCR immunosequencing, statistical association of individual TCRs with disease status, and machine learning to predict cytomegalovirus infection status. A later analysis re-analyzed previously published TCR beta repertoires from approximately 700 donors and added high-resolution HLA genotyping to study TCR occurrence patterns. The later analysis used no new phenotypic data to find candidate immune exposures, relying instead on TCR beta sequences and their occurrence across donors. To decide whether each TCR beta V gene segment behaved as functional or pseudogenic, an earlier analysis of some 580 of the donors relied on high-throughput TCR beta sequencing. Donor age, sex, ethnicity and CMV serostatus were compiled alongside the repertoire data. In a later genetic analysis, genome-wide SNP genotypes for about 55% of the roughly 700 donors were used, and that subset was treated as a discovery cohort. All discovery cohort repertoires had been generated using a single sequencing platform. HLA typing covered class I and class II loci at four-digit resolution. The number of donors typed differed by locus, with about 629-630 for A, B, C, DRB1 and DQB1, about 500 for DQA1, over 600 for DPA1, and around 430 for DPB1. A few DR-DQ haplotypes were treated as single units for association and clustering because of strong linkage in the cohort. On average, roughly 250,000 unique TCR beta nucleotide sequences were sequenced per donor among about 400 genotyped donors of the cohort, with roughly 18% of those sequences being non-productive. Results and caveats for the whole study, not just this receptor: This cohort had only TCR beta chains sequenced, and the lack of alpha or paired-chain data limited which features could be detected. Some IMGT-functional V segments, including TRBV6-2 and TRBV6-3, could not be distinguished by the 87-base-pair reads and were therefore excluded. A further reported finding was that TCR beta sequences accurately predicted the HLA-A and HLA-B alleles for most subjects in the first cohort. A group of highly shared sequence variants was considered likely to be a technical artifact of the sequencing pipeline. The only immune exposure information available for the cohort was CMV serostatus. Broadly in line with IMGT annotations, most TCR beta V segments showed up in productive rearrangements about 90% or about 30% of the time in an earlier analysis of around 550 of the donors. An association between a missense DCLRE1C variant and V-gene and J-gene trimming of TCR beta chains was found in a later genetic analysis and replicated in an independent cohort. In vitro tests confirmed that a few of the cytomegalovirus-associated TCR beta chains recognize cytomegalovirus antigens. According to a later analysis, most CMV-associated TCR beta chains appeared to be HLA-restricted, and the HLA associations seemed to be driven largely by CMV exposure. At a false discovery rate of 0.05, a later analysis linked some 18,000 TCR beta sequences to specific HLA alleles. The presence/absence analyses assumed that sequencing depth was roughly uniform across donors, and that assumption may not be true. The study gave a list of over 150 TCR beta chains associated with cytomegalovirus. Because HLA typing was missing for some donors at each locus, association tests included only the typed subset. Compared with the 666-donor mean, donors in an Asian-associated ancestry cluster had fewer N-insertions in productive TCRs, according to a later genetic analysis. Most TCR sequences were observed very rarely across donors, whereas some public TCRs were present in many individuals. Correlated functional status among segregating V segments might be attributable to linkage disequilibrium, but an unknown experimental factor could not be ruled out. In a later analysis, HLA-associated TCR beta chains showed more clonal expansion and lower generation probabilities than non-associated chains that were equally common. In a later analysis, the rate of TCR association differed among HLA loci, with DRB1 alleles having the most associated TCRs and HLA-C alleles having the fewest. Because counts were too low, approximately 15 rarely observed V segments, including chromosome 9 orphons, were excluded from the earlier analysis of 587 of the donors. The authors suggested that the approach could potentially be generalized to other disease states and immunological phenotypes. When HLA alleles, especially DR and DQ, strongly co-occurred, TCR associations were difficult to assign to individual alleles. The classifier was reported to diagnose cytomegalovirus status with high specificity and sensitivity in both the original and validation cohorts. In a later analysis, several top co-occurrence clusters were reported to appear linked to parvovirus B19, influenza, CMV and Epstein-Barr virus.

The library was made by the immunoSEQ multiplex PCR assay. The multiplex PCR relied on a mix of 60 forward primers for TCR Vbeta segments and 13 reverse primers for TCR Jbeta segments. Amplification of the CDR3 region of rearranged TCR beta genes was performed with a multiplex PCR assay on genomic DNA. Amplified TCR beta libraries were sequenced as 87-base-pair reads on the Illumina HiSeq System. On the study's bioinformatics: Across the roughly 670 repertoires, a later analysis counted approximately 83 million unique TCR beta chains, some 11 million of which were shared by at least two donors. A nearest-neighbor algorithm error-corrected the raw reads and collapsed the reads into unique sequences, merging closely related sequences to remove PCR and sequencing errors. V, D and J gene segments were assigned by aligning CDR3 sequences to IMGT reference sequences. For a sequence to be retained, at least a six-nucleotide match to both a V gene segment and a J gene segment was required. Rearrangements were classified as productive when the CDR3 lacked stop codons and remained in frame with V and J, and all other rearrangements were classified as non-productive. Following IMGT convention, CDR3 was defined as the stretch from the second conserved V-encoded cysteine to the conserved J-encoded phenylalanine. The earlier analysis of about 560 of the donors excluded any sequence lacking an unambiguous match to a single V gene segment. In an earlier analysis of several hundred of the donors, V segments were called functional above 56.7% productive rearrangements and were called segregating when the between-donor standard deviation exceeded 5%. A statistical classification framework was developed to diagnose cytomegalovirus status using the catalog of TCR beta chain sequences. In a later analysis, TCR nucleotide sequences were compared against IMGT/GENE-DB human TR gene sequences so that V and J genes could be assigned. A later analysis assigned CDR3 sequences and most-parsimonious VDJ recombination scenarios with the TCRdist pipeline. In a later analysis, each TCR beta chain was defined by its CDR3 amino acid sequence together with its V-gene family, and reads without a unique V-gene family were excluded. In a later analysis, around 600 highly shared, low-generation-probability nucleotide sequences were removed to address suspected cross-contamination and a sequencing artifact. In a later analysis, a clonal expansion index was calculated for each public chain from normalized within-repertoire ranks of inferred template counts. In a later analysis, generation probabilities were computed using a VDJ recombination model fitted to out-of-frame rearrangements, and the results were checked against IGoR. A later analysis scored TCR-TCR, TCR-HLA and TCR-CMV co-occurrence with hypergeometric tests, applying a repertoire-size bias correction to TCR pairs. A later analysis estimated false discovery rates by permuting HLA or CMV assignments 20 times. In a later analysis, co-occurring TCRs were grouped using DBSCAN, and TCRdist sequence similarity was added for clustering within HLA-allele-positive subsets. Co-occurrence clustering excluded repertoires with fewer than 30,000 or more than 120,000 public chains, plus five with anomalous nucleotide sharing. As stored in TCRdb, this immuneACCESS dataset retains in-frame rearrangements with V and J assigned. A fraction of the clones does not appear; measured against another copy, unresolved V genes explain less than half of the discrepancy, and the remainder lacks a known reason. That table is the source of V, J and clone size, and D and trimming were worked out from the DNA. In all, the sample holds under 130,000 clones, and around 65% of those were seen once. The ten largest clonotypes hold around 3.5% of the sample.

Recombination linked TRBV7-9 to TRBJ1-2, and 8 junction bases match TRBD1. Sequences were obtained from PBMCs. The sequence was collected from a woman in her fifties or sixties in good health and CMV-seronegative. The CDR3 reads CASTATGDYGYTF. Here is the DNA: TGTGCCAGCACCGCGACAGGGGACTATGGCTACACCTTC.